These 8 T cell receptor beta chains were sequenced from one sample in a study of blood T cell repertoires in COVID-19. The method was immunoSEQ multiplex PCR; TCRdb's version includes in-frame clones alone and lacks a portion of them. This table holds roughly 100,000 clones, roughly nine tenths found once. Material: peripheral blood. Receptors were obtained from a man between 50 and 59 years old with acute or convalescent COVID-19.

This sequence joins TRBV5-6 and TRBJ2-5, with 14 bases identical to TRBD2. There are 17 residues in the CDR3. V shed 4 bases and J 2 bases; nucleotides not matched to a gene: 7. Germline V gene data show CDR1 as SGHDT and CDR2 as YYEEEE. The CDR3 here is CASSHLGLAGGQETQYF. Written as DNA, the CDR3 is TGTGCCAGCAGCCATCTAGGACTAGCGGGAGGTCAAGAGACCCAGTACTTC.

The chain joins TRBV7-9 to TRBJ2-5, with a tentative D call TRBD1 (6 bases). This CDR3 comprises 14 residues. Per germline, CDR1 SEHNR and CDR2 FQNEAQ (reference sequence). V was clipped by 3 bases and J by 3 bases, with 11 bases between them. The CDR3 DNA reads TGTGCCAGCAGCTTGGGCCGGACAGAAGAGACCCAGTACTTC. It specifies CASSLGRTEETQYF. The full variable domain, in which reference TRBV7-9 and TRBJ2-5 provide the parts outside the CDR3, is DTGVSQNPRHKITKRGQNVTFRCDPISEHNRLYWYRQTLGQGPEFLTYFQNEAQLEKSRLLSDRFSAERPKGSFSTLEIQRTEQGDSAMYLCASSLGRTEETQYFGPGTRLLVL.

This clone was observed a handful of times. The chain is built from TRBV7-9 and TRBJ1-1, with D perhaps matching TRBD1 (6 bases). V was shortened by 1 base and J by 1 base, with 10 bases between the two germline ends. Germline V CDR1 and CDR2: SEHNR, FQNEAQ (reference sequence). CDR3 length equals 15 residues. The DNA for the CDR3 is TGTGCCAGCAGCTTAGTACAGGGTCGGAACACTGAAGCTTTCTTT. It is translated as CASSLVQGRNTEAFF.

The chain recombines TRBV6-5 with TRBJ1-6; 8 positions agree with TRBD1. The CDR3 spans 15 residues. With V trimmed by 8 bases and J by 9 bases, 12 bases remained unmatched. Looked up from germline, CDR1 is MNHEY and CDR2 is SVGAGI. CDR3: CASRPKGQGASPLHF. DNA of the CDR3: TGTGCCAGCCGCCCCAAGGGGCAGGGGGCTTCACCCCTCCACTTT.

Remarks on this clone: Different DNA sequences within this sample yield the same CDR3. The chain couples TRBV29-1 to TRBJ2-1; 12 bases line up with TRBD2. Germline values: CDR1 SQVTM, CDR2 ANQGSEA. The CDR3 contains 14 residues. Losses at the gene ends were 6 bases for V and 4 bases for J; bases not matched to a gene: 4. In DNA form, the CDR3 reads TGCAGCGTAGGACTAGCGGGACTTTACAATGAGCAGTTCTTC. Translating gives CSVGLAGLYNEQFF.

V is TRBV30 and J is TRBJ2-3; possible D gene TRBD2, 7 bases. CDR1 is GTSNPN and CDR2 is SVGIG in the germline V gene (reference sequence). The CDR3 contains 15 residues. The V end was cut by 4 bases, the J end by 1 base, with 15 bases between. DNA for the CDR3: TGTGCCTGGAACAAACGGGGGGCTGGCACAGATACGCAGTATTTT. Residues: CAWNKRGAGTDTQYF.

This rearrangement joins TRBV21-1 to TRBJ2-1; the table's D call, TRBD2, was not checked against the DNA. TRBV21-1 is a listed pseudogene. The CDR3 is 15 residues long. As DNA, the CDR3 is TGTGCCAGCAGGGAGCGGGAGGCCGCCTACAATGAGCAGTTCTTC. Translating gives CASREREAAYNEQFF.

The chain employs TRBV27 and TRBJ1-5; TRBD1 aligns across 7 bases. The V gene's germline CDR1 is MNHEY and CDR2 SMNVEV (reference sequence). The V segment lost 5 bases and the J segment 9 bases; nucleotides outside the gene matches: 7. This CDR3 comprises 13 residues. The CDR3 reads CASSAVQGPPQHF. In DNA form, the CDR3 reads TGTGCCAGCAGTGCCGTACAGGGGCCGCCCCAGCATTTT.